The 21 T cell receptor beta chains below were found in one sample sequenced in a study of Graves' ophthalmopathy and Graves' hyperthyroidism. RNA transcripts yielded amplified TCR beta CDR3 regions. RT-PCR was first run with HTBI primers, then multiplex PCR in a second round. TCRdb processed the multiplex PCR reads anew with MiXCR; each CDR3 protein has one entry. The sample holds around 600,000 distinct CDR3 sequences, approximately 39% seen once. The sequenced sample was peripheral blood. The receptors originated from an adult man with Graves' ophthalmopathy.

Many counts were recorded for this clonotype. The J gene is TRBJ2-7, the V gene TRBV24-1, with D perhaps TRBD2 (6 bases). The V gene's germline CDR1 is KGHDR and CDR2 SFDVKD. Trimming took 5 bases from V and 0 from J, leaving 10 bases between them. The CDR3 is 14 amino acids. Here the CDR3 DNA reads TGTGCCACCAGTGCTGCCGGGAGCTCCTACGAGCAGTACTTC. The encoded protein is CATSAAGSSYEQYF.

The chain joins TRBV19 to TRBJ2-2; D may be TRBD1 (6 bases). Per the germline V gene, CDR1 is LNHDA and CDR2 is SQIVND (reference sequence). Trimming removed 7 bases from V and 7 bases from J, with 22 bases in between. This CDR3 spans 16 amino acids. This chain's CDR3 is CASIPRGAGEIGELFF. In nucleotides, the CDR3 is TGTGCCAGTATTCCCCGAGGGGCAGGGGAAATCGGGGAGCTGTTTTTT. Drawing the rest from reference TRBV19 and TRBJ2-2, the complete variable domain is DGGITQSPKYLFRKEGQNVTLSCEQNLNHDAMYWYRQDPGQGLRLIYYSQIVNDFQKGDIAEGYSVSREKKESFPLTVTSAQKNPTAFYLCASIPRGAGEIGELFFGEGSRLTVL.

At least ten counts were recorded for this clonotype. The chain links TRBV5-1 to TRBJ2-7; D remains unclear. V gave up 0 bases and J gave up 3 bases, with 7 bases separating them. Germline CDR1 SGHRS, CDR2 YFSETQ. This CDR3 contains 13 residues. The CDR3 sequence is CASSLVSGYEQYF. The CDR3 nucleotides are TGCGCCAGCAGCTTGGTATCGGGCTACGAGCAGTACTTC. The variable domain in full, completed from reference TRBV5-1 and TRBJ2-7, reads KAGVTQTPRYLIKTRGQQVTLSCSPISGHRSVSWYQQTPGQGLQFLFEYFSETQRNKGNFPGRFSGRQFSNSRSEMNVSTLELGDSALYLCASSLVSGYEQYFGPGTRLTVT.

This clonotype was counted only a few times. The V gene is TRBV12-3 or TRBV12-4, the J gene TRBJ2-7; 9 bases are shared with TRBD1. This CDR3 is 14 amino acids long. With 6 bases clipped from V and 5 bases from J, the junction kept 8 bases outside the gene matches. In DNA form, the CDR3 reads TGTGCCAGCAGGACCGGGACAGGGATAAACGAGCAGTACTTC. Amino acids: CASRTGTGINEQYF.

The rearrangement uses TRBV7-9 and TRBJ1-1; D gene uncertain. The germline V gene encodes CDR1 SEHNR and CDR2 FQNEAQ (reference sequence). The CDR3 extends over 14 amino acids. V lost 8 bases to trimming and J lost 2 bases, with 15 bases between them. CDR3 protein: CASPSGSGNTEAFF. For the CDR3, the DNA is TGTGCCAGCCCCTCGGGCTCTGGAAACACTGAAGCTTTCTTT. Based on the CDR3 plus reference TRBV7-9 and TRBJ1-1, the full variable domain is DTGVSQNPRHKITKRGQNVTFRCDPISEHNRLYWYRQTLGQGPEFLTYFQNEAQLEKSRLLSDRFSAERPKGSFSTLEIQRTEQGDSAMYLCASPSGSGNTEAFFGQGTRLTVV.

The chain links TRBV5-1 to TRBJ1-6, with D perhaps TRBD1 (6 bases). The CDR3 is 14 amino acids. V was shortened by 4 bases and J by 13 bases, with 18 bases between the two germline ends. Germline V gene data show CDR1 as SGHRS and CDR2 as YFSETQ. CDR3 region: CASSQGQGMVPLHF. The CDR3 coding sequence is TGCGCCAGCAGCCAGGGGCAGGGAATGGTGCCCCTCCACTTT.

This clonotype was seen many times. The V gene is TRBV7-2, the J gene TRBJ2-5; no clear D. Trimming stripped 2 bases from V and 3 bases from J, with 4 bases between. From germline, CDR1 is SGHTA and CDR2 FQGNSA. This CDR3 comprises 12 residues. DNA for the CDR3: TGTGCCAGCAGCTTATTCGAAGAGACCCAGTACTTC. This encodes CASSLFEETQYF.

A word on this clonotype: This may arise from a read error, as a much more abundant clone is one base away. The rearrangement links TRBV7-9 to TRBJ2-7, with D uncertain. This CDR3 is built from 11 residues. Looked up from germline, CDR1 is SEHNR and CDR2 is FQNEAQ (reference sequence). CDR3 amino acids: CAGSNDYEQYF. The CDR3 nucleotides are TGTGCCGGCAGCAACGACTACGAGCAGTACTTC.

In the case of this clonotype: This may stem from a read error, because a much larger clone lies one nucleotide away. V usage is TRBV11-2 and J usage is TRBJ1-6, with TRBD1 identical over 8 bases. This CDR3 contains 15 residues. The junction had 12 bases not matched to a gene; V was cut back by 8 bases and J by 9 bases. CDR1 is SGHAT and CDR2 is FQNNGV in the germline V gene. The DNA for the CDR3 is TGTGCCAGCTCATCTCAACAGGGGGATGGTTCACCCCTCCACTTT. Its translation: CASSSQQGDGSPLHF. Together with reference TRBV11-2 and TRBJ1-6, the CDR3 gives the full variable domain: EAGVAQSPRYKIIEKRQSVAFWCNPISGHATLYWYQQILGQGPKLLIQFQNNGVVDDSQLPKDRFSAERLKGVDSTLKIQPAKLEDSAVYLCASSSQQGDGSPLHFGNGTRLTVT.

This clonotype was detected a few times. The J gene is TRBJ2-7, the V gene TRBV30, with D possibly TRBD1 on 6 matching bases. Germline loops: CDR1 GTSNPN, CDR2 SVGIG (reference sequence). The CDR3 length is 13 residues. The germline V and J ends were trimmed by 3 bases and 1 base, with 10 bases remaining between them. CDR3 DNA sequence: TGTGCCTGGAGCCTAGGACAGTCCTACGAGCAGTACTTC. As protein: CAWSLGQSYEQYF.

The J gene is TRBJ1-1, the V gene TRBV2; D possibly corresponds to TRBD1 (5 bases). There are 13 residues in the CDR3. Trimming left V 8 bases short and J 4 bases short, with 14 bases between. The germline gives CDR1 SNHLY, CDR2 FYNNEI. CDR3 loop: CASLDRGGTEAFF. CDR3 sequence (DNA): TGTGCCAGCCTGGATAGGGGCGGCACTGAAGCTTTCTTT.

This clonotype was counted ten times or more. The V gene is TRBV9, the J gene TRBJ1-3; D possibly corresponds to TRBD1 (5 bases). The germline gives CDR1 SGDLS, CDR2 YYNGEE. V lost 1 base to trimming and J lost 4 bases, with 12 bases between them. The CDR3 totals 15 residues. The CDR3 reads CASSVRGRAGNTIYF. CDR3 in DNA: TGTGCCAGCAGCGTAAGGGGAAGGGCCGGAAACACCATATATTTT.

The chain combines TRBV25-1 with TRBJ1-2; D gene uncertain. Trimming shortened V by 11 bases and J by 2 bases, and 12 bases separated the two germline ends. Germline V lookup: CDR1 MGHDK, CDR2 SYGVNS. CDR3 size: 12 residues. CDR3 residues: CAGIGRNYGYTF. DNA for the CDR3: TGTGCCGGCATTGGACGGAACTATGGCTACACCTTC.

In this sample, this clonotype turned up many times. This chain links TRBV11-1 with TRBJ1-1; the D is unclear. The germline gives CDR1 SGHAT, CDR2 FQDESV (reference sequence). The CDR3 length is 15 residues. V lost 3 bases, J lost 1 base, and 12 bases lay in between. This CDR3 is CASSFLDYGNTEAFF. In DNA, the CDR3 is TGTGCCAGCAGCTTTCTGGACTACGGGAACACTGAAGCTTTCTTT.

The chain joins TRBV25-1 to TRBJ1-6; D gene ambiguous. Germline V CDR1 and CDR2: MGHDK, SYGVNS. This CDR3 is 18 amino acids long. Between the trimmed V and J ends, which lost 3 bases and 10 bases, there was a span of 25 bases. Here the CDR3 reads CASSELTSEAGSASPLHF. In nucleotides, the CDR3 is TGTGCCAGCAGTGAGCTGACTAGCGAGGCCGGGAGCGCCTCACCCCTCCACTTT.

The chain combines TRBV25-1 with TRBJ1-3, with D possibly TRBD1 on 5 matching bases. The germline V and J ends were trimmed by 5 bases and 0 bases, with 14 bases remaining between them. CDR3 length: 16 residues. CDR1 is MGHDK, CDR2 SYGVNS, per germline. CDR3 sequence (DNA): TGTGCCAGCAGTTCTACGACAGTCAGCTCTGGAAACACCATATATTTT. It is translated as CASSSTTVSSGNTIYF.

The CDR3 loop reads CSARVAGGYTGELFF. The CDR3 DNA reads TGCAGTGCTAGAGTTGCGGGAGGTTATACCGGGGAGCTGTTTTTT. The V gene is TRBV20-1, the J gene TRBJ2-2; 8 nucleotides agree with TRBD2. V lost 1 base, J lost 5 bases, and 6 bases stayed unmatched. CDR1 is DFQATT and CDR2 is SNEGSKA in the germline V gene (reference sequence). This CDR3 spans 15 amino acids.

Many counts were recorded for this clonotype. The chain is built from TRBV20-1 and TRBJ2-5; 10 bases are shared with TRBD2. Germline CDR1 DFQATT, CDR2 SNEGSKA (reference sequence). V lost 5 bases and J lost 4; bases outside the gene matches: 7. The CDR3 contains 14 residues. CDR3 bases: TGCAGTGCTTCTAGCGGGAGAGGGGGAGAGACCCAGTACTTC. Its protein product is CSASSGRGGETQYF.

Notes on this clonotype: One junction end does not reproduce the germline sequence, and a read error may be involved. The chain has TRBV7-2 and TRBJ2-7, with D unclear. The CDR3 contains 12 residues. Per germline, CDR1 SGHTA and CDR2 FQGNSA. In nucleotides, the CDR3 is TGTGCCAGCAGCTTAGCCCCCGGAGAGCAGCACTTC. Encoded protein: CASSLAPGEQHF.

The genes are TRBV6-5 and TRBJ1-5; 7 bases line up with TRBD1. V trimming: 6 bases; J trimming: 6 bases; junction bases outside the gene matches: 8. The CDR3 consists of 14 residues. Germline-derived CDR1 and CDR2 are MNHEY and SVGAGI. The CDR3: CASSRQGGFQPQHF. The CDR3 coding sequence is TGTGCCAGCAGCCGACAGGGCGGGTTTCAGCCCCAGCATTTT.

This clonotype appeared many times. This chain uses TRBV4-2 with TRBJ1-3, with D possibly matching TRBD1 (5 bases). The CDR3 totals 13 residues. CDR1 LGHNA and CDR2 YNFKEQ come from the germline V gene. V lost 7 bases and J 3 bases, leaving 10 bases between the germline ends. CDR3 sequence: CASTAGLGNTIYF. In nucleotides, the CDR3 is TGTGCCAGCACCGCGGGGCTTGGAAACACCATATATTTT.